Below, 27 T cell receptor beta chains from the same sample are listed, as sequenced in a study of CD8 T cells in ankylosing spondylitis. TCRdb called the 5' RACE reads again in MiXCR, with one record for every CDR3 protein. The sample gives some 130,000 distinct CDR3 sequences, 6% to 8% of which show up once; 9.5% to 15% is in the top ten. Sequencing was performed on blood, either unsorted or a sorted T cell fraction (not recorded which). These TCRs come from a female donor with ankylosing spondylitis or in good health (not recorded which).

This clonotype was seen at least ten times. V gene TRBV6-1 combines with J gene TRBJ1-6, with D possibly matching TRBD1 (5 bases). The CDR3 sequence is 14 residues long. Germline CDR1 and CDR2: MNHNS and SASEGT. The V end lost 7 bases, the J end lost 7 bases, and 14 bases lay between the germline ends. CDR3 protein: CASTRDGENSPLHF. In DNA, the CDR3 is TGTGCCAGCACCCGGGACGGGGAAAATTCACCCCTCCACTTT.

CDR3: CASSEAWRLMTKNSNQPQHF. CDR3 nucleotides: TGTGCCAGCAGTGAAGCGTGGCGGCTAATGACCAAAAATAGCAATCAGCCCCAGCATTTT. V gene TRBV6-1 combines with J gene TRBJ1-5; no reliable D call. This CDR3 is 20 amino acids long. The V gene's germline CDR1 is MNHNS and CDR2 SASEGT. V shed 0 bases and J shed 0 bases, with 21 bases lying between them.

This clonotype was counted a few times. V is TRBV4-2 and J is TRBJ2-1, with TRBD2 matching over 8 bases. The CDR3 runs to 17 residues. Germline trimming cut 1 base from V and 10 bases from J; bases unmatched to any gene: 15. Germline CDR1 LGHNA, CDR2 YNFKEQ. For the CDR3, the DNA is TGTGCCAGCAGCCAAGTTCGGGGGGGGACCCCTAGGAGAGAGCAGTTCTTC. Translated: CASSQVRGGTPRREQFF.

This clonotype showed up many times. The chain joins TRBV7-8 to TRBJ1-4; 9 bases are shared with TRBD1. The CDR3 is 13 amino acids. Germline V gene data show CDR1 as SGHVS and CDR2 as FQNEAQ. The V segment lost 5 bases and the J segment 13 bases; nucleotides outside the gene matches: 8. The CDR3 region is CASSPRTGERLFF. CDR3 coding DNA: TGTGCCAGCAGCCCCCGGACAGGGGAGCGACTGTTTTTT.

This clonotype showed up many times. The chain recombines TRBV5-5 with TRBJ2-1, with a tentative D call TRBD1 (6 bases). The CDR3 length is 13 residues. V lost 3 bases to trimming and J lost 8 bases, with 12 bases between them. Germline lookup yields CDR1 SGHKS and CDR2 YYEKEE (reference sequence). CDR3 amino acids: CASSSGQYDEQFF. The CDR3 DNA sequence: TGTGCCAGCAGCTCAGGACAGTACGATGAGCAGTTCTTC.

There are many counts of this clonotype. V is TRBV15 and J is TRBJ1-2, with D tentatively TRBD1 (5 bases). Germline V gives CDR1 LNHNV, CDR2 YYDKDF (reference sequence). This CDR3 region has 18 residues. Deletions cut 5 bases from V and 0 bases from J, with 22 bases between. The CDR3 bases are TGTGCCACCAGCCGAGTTCGACAGAGCCTATCCGCTAACTATGGCTACACCTTC. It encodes CATSRVRQSLSANYGYTF.

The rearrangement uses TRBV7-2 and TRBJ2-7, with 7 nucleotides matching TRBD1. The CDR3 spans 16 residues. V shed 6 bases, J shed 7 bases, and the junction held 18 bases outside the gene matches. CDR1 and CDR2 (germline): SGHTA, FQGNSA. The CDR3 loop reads CASSLSLRTGTLEQYF. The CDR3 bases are TGTGCCAGCAGTTTAAGCCTTAGGACAGGAACTTTGGAGCAGTACTTC.

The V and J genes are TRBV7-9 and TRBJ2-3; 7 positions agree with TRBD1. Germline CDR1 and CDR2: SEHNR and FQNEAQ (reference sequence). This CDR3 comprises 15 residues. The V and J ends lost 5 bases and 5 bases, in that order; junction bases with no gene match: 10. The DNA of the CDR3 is TGTGCCAGCAGCGTCCTGGGACAGTATAAAGATACGCAGTATTTT. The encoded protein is CASSVLGQYKDTQYF.

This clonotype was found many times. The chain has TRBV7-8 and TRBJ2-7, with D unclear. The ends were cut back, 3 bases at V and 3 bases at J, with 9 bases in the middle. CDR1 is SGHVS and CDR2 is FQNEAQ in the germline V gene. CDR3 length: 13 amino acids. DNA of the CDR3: TGTGCCAGCAGCTTCGCACAAAACTACGAGCAGTACTTC. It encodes CASSFAQNYEQYF.

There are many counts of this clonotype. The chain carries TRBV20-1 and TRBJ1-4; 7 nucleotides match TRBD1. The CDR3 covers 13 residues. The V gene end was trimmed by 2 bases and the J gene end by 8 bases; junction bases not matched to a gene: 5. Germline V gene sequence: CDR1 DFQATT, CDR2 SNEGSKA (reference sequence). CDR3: CSARPPRGEKLFF. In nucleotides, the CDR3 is TGCAGTGCTAGACCGCCCAGGGGGGAAAAACTGTTTTTT.

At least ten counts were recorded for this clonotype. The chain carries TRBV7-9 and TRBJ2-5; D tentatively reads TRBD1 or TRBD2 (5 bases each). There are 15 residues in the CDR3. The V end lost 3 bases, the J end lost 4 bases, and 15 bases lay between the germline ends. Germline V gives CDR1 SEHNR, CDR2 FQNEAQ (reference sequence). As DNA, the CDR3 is TGTGCCAGCAGCTTGACGGGACCTTCAGCAGAGACCCAGTACTTC. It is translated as CASSLTGPSAETQYF.

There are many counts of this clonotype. CDR3: CSAFIAGVNNEQFF. In DNA form, the CDR3 reads TGCAGTGCTTTTATAGCGGGGGTGAACAATGAGCAGTTCTTC. This chain links TRBV20-1 with TRBJ2-1; TRBD2 matches 9 bases. The CDR3 spans 14 residues. With V trimmed by 5 bases and J by 5 bases, 7 bases remained unmatched. The germline V gene encodes CDR1 DFQATT and CDR2 SNEGSKA (reference sequence).

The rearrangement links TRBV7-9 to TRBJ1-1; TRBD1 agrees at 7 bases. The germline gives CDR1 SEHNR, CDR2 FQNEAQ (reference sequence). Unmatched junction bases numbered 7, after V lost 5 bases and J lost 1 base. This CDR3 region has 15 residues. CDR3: CASSGEGAPNTEAFF. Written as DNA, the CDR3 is TGTGCCAGCAGCGGAGAGGGGGCCCCGAACACTGAAGCTTTCTTT.

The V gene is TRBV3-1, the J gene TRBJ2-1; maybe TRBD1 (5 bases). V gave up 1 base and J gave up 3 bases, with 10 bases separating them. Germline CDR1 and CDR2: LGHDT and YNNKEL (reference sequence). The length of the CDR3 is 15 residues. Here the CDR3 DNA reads TGTGCCAGCAGCCAAGGAGGACAATTCTACAATGAGCAGTTCTTC. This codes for CASSQGGQFYNEQFF.

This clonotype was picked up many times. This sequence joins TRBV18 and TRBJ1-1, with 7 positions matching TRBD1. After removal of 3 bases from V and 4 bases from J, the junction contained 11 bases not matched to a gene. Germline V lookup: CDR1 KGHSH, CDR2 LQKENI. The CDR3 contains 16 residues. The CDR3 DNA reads TGTGCCAGCTCACCGGGGAAACAGGGGATGAGCACTGAAGCTTTCTTT. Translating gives CASSPGKQGMSTEAFF.

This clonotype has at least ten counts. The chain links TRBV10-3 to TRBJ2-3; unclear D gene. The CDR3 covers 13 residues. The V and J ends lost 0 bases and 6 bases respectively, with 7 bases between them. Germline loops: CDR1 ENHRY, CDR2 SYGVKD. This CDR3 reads CAISESDEDTQYF. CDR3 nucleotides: TGTGCCATCAGTGAGTCGGATGAGGATACGCAGTATTTT.

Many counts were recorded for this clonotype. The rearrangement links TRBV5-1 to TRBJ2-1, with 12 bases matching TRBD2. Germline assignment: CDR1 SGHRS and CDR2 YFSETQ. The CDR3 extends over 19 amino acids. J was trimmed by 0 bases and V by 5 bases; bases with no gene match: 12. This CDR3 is CASRILRTSGISSYNEQFF. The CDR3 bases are TGCGCCAGCAGAATTCTTCGGACTAGCGGGATTAGCTCCTACAATGAGCAGTTCTTC.

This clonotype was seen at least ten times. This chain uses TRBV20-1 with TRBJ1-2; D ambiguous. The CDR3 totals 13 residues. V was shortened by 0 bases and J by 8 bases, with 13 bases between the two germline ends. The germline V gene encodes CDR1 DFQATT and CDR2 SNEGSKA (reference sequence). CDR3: CSARDLGGSGYTF. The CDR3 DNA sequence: TGCAGTGCTAGAGATCTGGGAGGGAGCGGCTACACCTTC.

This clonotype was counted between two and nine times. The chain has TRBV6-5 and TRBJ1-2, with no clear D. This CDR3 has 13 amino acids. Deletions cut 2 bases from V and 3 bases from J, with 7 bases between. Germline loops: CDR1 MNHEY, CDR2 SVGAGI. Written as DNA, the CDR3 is TGTGCCAGCAGTTACGATGTAGACTATGGCTACACCTTC. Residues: CASSYDVDYGYTF.

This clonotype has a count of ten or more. CDR3 nucleotide sequence: TGCAGCGTTTCTGGAGGACAGAAAAGGTTTGGCTACACCTTC. This gives the protein CSVSGGQKRFGYTF. This sequence joins TRBV29-1 and TRBJ1-2, with a weak D call TRBD1 (6 bases). Germline lookup yields CDR1 SQVTM and CDR2 ANQGSEA. V was trimmed by 5 bases and J by 7 bases, leaving 20 bases between them. The CDR3 has 14 residues.

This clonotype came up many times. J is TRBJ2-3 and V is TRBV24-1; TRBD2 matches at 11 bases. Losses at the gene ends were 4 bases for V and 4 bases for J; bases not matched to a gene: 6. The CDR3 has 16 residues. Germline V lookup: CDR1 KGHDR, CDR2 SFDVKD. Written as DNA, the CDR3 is TGTGCCACCAGTGACCGTACTAGCGGGGGATCAGATACGCAGTATTTT. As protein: CATSDRTSGGSDTQYF.

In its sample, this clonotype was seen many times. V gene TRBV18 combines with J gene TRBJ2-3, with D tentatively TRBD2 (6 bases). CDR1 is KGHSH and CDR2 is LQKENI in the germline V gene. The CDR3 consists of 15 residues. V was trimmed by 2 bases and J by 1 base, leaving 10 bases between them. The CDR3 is CASSPTSSGTDTQYF. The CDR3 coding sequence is TGTGCCAGCTCACCAACTTCTAGCGGCACAGATACGCAGTATTTT.

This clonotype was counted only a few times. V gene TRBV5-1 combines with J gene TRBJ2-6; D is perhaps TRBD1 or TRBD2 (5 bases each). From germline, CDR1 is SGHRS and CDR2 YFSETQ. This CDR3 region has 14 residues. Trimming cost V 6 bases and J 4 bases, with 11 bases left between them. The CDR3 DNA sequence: TGCGCCAGCACGGTAGGGACCGGGGCCAACGTCCTGACTTTC. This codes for CASTVGTGANVLTF.

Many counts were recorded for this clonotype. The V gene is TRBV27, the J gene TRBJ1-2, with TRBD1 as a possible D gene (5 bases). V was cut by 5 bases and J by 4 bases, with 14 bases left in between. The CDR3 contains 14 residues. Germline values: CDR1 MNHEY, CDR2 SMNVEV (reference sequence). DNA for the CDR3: TGTGCCAGCAGTGACACATGGGGCTCCTATGGCTACACCTTC. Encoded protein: CASSDTWGSYGYTF.

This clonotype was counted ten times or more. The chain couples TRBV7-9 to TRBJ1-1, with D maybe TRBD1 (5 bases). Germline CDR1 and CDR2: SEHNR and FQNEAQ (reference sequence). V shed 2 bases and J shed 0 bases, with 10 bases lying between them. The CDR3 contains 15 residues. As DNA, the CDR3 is TGTGCCAGCAGCTTAAGAGGACACCTGAACACTGAAGCTTTCTTT. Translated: CASSLRGHLNTEAFF. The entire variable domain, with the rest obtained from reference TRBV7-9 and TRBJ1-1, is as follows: DTGVSQNPRHKITKRGQNVTFRCDPISEHNRLYWYRQTLGQGPEFLTYFQNEAQLEKSRLLSDRFSAERPKGSFSTLEIQRTEQGDSAMYLCASSLRGHLNTEAFFGQGTRLTVV.

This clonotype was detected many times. CDR3: CASSLDGYTF. CDR3 coding DNA: TGTGCCAGCAGTTTGGATGGCTACACCTTC. J is TRBJ1-2 and V is TRBV28, with D unresolved. The length of the CDR3 is 10 residues. The V end lost 3 bases, the J end lost 6 bases, and 2 bases lay between the germline ends. The germline V gene has CDR1 MDHEN and CDR2 SYDVKM.

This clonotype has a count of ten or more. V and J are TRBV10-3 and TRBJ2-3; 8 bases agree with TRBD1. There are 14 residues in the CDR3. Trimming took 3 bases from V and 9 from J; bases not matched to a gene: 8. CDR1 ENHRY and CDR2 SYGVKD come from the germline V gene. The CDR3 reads CAISEDVRGQTQYF. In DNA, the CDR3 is TGTGCCATCAGTGAAGATGTCAGGGGGCAGACGCAGTATTTT.